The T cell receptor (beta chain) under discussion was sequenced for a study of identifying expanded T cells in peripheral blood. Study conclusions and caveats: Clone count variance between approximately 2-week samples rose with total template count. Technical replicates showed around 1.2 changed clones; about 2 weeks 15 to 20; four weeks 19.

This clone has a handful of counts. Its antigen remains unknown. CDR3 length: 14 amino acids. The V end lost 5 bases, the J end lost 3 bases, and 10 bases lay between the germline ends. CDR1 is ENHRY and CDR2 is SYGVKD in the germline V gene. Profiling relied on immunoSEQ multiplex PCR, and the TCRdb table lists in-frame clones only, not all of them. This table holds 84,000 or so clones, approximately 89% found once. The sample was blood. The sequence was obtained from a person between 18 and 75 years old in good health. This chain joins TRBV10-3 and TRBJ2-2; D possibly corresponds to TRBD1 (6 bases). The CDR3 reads CAISSDRYTGELFF. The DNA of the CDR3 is TGTGCCATCAGTAGCGACAGGTACACCGGGGAGCTGTTTTTT.